A selection of T cell receptor beta chains follows, all from one sample in a study of breast tumors, draining lymph nodes, adjacent tissues. TCRdb processed the multiplex PCR reads anew with MiXCR; each CDR3 protein has one entry. The data contain 150,000 to 200,000 distinct CDR3 sequences, roughly a third of them seen just once; the ten biggest clones take up around 4.5%. The specimen sequenced was axillary lymph node tissue. Source of these receptors: a female donor with breast cancer. Some clones in this sample may be carry-over from other donors' samples. Each CDR3 is given with its conserved first and last residue. The D gene is left open where the match is weak.

V: TRBV18
J: TRBJ2-6
D: .
CDR3: CASSQGAGANVLTF

V: TRBV6-5
J: TRBJ2-2
D: TRBD2
CDR3: CASSWTSGSTGELFF

V: TRBV6-1
J: TRBJ2-5
D: .
CDR3: CANSAIPLTRTADQETQYF

V: TRBV7-8
J: TRBJ2-2
D: TRBD2
CDR3: CASSLPDAGGVAGELFF

V: TRBV27
J: TRBJ2-5
D: .
CDR3: CASRGVQETQYF

V: TRBV20-1
J: TRBJ2-1
D: .
CDR3: CSASDERDEQFF

V: TRBV5-8
J: TRBJ1-2
D: .
CDR3: CASSLGGAFSLDYGYTF

V: TRBV20-1
J: TRBJ2-6
D: .
CDR3: CSARDRATSSGANVLTF

V: TRBV20-1
J: TRBJ2-6
D: TRBD1
CDR3: CSAQTGVSSGANVLTF

V: TRBV20-1
J: TRBJ2-5
D: TRBD1
CDR3: CSARPRDRWSQETQYF

V: TRBV7-2
J: TRBJ2-3
D: .
CDR3: CASSSRRVDSTDTQYF

V: TRBV6-2/TRBV6-3
J: TRBJ2-7
D: TRBD2
CDR3: CASSPVLAGGVNEQYF

V: TRBV9
J: TRBJ2-2
D: .
CDR3: CASSAQGCANTGELFF

V: TRBV19
J: TRBJ1-2
D: TRBD1
CDR3: CASSMSHRGSYGYTF

V: TRBV10-3
J: TRBJ2-2
D: .
CDR3: CAIRGAGVDTGELFF

V: TRBV27
J: TRBJ2-1
D: TRBD2
CDR3: CASSLGGLAGYNEQFF

V: TRBV25-1
J: TRBJ2-5
D: TRBD1
CDR3: CASSGTGVQETQYF

V: TRBV5-8
J: TRBJ2-7
D: TRBD1
CDR3: CASSSGQLVAEQYF

V: TRBV5-8
J: TRBJ2-7
D: .
CDR3: CASSLRYSYEQYF

V: TRBV20-1
J: TRBJ2-1
D: TRBD2
CDR3: CSARELAGYNEQFF

V: TRBV3-1
J: TRBJ2-2
D: TRBD2
CDR3: CASSPRLAGAAGELFF

V: TRBV20-1
J: TRBJ2-7
D: TRBD1
CDR3: CSASGTVRSYEQYF

V: TRBV9
J: TRBJ1-4
D: .
CDR3: CASSLEKTNEKLFF

V: TRBV7-8
J: TRBJ1-3
D: .
CDR3: CASSRTGTSGNTIYF

V: TRBV12-5
J: TRBJ2-7
D: .
CDR3: CASGLYVGANSYEQYF

V: TRBV25-1
J: TRBJ2-7
D: TRBD1
CDR3: CASSAWTGRGYEQYF

V: TRBV11-2
J: TRBJ1-4
D: .
CDR3: CASSLTGGREANEKLFF

V: TRBV28
J: TRBJ1-2
D: .
CDR3: CASSWGVGGNGYTF

V: TRBV7-9
J: TRBJ2-2
D: .
CDR3: CASSLGVQGGNTGELFF

V: TRBV6-5
J: TRBJ1-4
D: .
CDR3: CASSRQPNEKLFF